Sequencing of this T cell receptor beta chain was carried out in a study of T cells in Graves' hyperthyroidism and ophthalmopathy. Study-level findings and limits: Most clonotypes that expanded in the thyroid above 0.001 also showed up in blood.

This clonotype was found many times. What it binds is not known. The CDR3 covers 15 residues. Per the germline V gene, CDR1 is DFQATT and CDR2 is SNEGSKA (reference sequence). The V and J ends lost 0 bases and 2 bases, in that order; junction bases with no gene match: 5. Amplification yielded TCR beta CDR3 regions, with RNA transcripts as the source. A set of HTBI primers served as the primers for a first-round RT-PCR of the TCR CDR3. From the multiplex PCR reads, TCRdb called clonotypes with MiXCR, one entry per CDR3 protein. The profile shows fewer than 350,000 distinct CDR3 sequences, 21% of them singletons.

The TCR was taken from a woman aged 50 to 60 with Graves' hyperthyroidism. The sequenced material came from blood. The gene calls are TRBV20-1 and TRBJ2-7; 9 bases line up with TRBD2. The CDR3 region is CSARETRGGPYEQYF. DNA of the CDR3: TGCAGTGCTAGAGAGACGCGGGGGGGTCCCTACGAGCAGTACTTC.